These 21 T cell receptor beta chains were sequenced from one sample in a study of blood T cell repertoires in COVID-19. TCRdb keeps only in-frame clones here, not all; method: immunoSEQ multiplex PCR. Found here are about 110,000 clones, roughly 76% of them singletons; the top ten hold about 7.1%. Sequencing input: peripheral blood. The receptor source for this set is a woman aged 60-75 years with acute or convalescent COVID-19.

This clone was observed a handful of times. One end of the junction does not line up with germline, which may come from a read error. The chain joins TRBV10-3 to TRBJ1-3, with a tentative D call TRBD1 (6 bases). The CDR3 extends over 14 amino acids. The germline V gene has CDR1 ENHRY and CDR2 SYGVKD. In nucleotides, the CDR3 is TGTGCCGTCAGGGGAGGGGAGGCTGGAAACACCATATATTTT. This translates into CAVRGGEAGNTIYF.

The chain carries TRBV3-1 (or the pseudogene TRBV3-2) and TRBJ1-2, with D possibly TRBD1 on 6 matching bases. V was pared by 0 bases and J by 11 bases, with 13 bases between. CDR1 LGHDT and CDR2 YNNKEL come from the germline V gene (reference sequence). The CDR3 contains 13 residues. CDR3 sequence (DNA): TGTGCCAGCAGCCAAGATACCATACAGGGTTACACCTTC. Translation gives CASSQDTIQGYTF.

J is TRBJ1-5 and V is TRBV28; TRBD1 might be the D (5 bases). V lost 5 bases, J lost 4 bases, and 12 bases lay in between. Germline CDR1 and CDR2: MDHEN and SYDVKM. This CDR3 has 14 residues. Here the CDR3 DNA reads TGTGCCAGCAGTCCTGACAGACTTAATCAGCCCCAGCATTTT. Translation: CASSPDRLNQPQHF. The full variable domain, completed using reference TRBV28 and TRBJ1-5, is DVKVTQSSRYLVKRTGEKVFLECVQDMDHENMFWYRQDPGLGLRLIYFSYDVKMKEKGDIPEGYSVSREKKERFSLILESASTNQTSMYLCASSPDRLNQPQHFGDGTRLSIL.

The V gene is TRBV2, the J gene TRBJ1-2; weak D call: TRBD1 (5 bases). Trimming cost V 6 bases and J 0 bases, with 8 bases left between them. Germline-derived CDR1 and CDR2 are SNHLY and FYNNEI. This CDR3 is built from 13 residues. The CDR3 sequence is CASRDTPNYGYTF. Here the CDR3 DNA reads TGTGCCAGCAGGGACACCCCTAACTATGGCTACACCTTC.

This CDR3 is CASSDPGQPSGNTIYF. In nucleotides, the CDR3 is TGCGCCAGCAGTGACCCCGGACAGCCCTCTGGAAACACCATATATTTT. This sequence joins TRBV10-1 and TRBJ1-3, with TRBD1 as a possible D gene (6 bases). CDR1 WNHNN and CDR2 SYGVQD come from the germline V gene (reference sequence). This CDR3 spans 16 amino acids. The ends were cut back, 3 bases at V and 0 bases at J, with 12 bases in the middle.

To note about this clone: Distinct nucleotide sequences in the sample also encode this CDR3. The chain is built from TRBV28 and TRBJ1-2; 8 bases match TRBD1. CDR3 length: 15 amino acids. V shed 3 bases, J shed 2 bases, and the junction held 5 bases outside the gene matches. Germline V lookup: CDR1 MDHEN, CDR2 SYDVKM. The CDR3 loop is CASSFPTGANYGYTF. The CDR3, as DNA: TGTGCCAGCAGTTTCCCGACAGGGGCCAACTATGGCTACACCTTC.

The chain couples TRBV6-2 or TRBV6-3 to TRBJ1-3; 8 bases map to TRBD1. Germline V gene sequence: CDR1 MNHEY, CDR2 SVGEGT. The CDR3 length is 16 residues. V trimming: 4 bases; J trimming: 1 base; junction bases outside the gene matches: 6. The CDR3 region has the DNA TGTGCCAGCAGTTTCACAGGGGACAGGTCTGGAAACACCATATATTTT. Protein sequence: CASSFTGDRSGNTIYF.

The chain joins TRBV30 to TRBJ2-3, with TRBD2 identical over 9 bases. V shed 0 bases and J 2 bases; nucleotides not matched to a gene: 6. Per the germline V gene, CDR1 is GTSNPN and CDR2 is SVGIG (reference sequence). This CDR3 is 16 amino acids long. Here the CDR3 DNA reads TGTGCCTGGAGTGTCCGGGCGGGGGGGCCCACAGATACGCAGTATTTT. It yields the protein CAWSVRAGGPTDTQYF.

This rearrangement joins TRBV4-1 to TRBJ2-7; 14 bases line up with TRBD2. V lost 4 bases, J lost 1 base, and 6 bases stayed unmatched. This CDR3 region has 17 residues. Germline CDR1 is MGHRA and CDR2 is YSYEKL. The CDR3 is CASSRGLAGGLSYEQYF. The CDR3 nucleotides read TGCGCCAGCAGCCGTGGACTAGCGGGGGGCCTGTCCTACGAGCAGTACTTC.

J is TRBJ1-3 and V is TRBV29-1, with a tentative D call TRBD1 (6 bases). With 7 bases removed from V and 2 bases from J, the gap between germline ends came to 9 bases. This CDR3 has 12 amino acids. Germline V lookup: CDR1 SQVTM, CDR2 ANQGSEA. The CDR3 coding sequence is TGCAGCGCTAGGACAGCTGGAAACACCATATATTTT. It is translated as CSARTAGNTIYF. Together with reference TRBV29-1 and TRBJ1-3, the CDR3 gives the full variable domain: SAVISQKPSRDICQRGTSLTIQCQVDSQVTMMFWYRQQPGQSLTLIATANQGSEATYESGFVIDKFPISRPNLTFSTLTVSNMSPEDSSIYLCSARTAGNTIYFGEGSWLTVV.

This clone has just a few counts. The rearrangement links TRBV5-6 to TRBJ1-1, with a possible D match to TRBD1 (6 bases). The CDR3 consists of 14 residues. Germline V gene sequence: CDR1 SGHDT, CDR2 YYEEEE. V lost 2 bases to trimming and J lost 0 bases, with 8 bases between them. The CDR3 region is CASSFGQLNTEAFF. In nucleotides, the CDR3 is TGTGCCAGCAGCTTTGGACAGCTGAACACTGAAGCTTTCTTT.

This clone was seen once. The V gene is TRBV6-5, the J gene TRBJ2-4, with D possibly being TRBD1 (6 bases). Trimming removed 5 bases from V and 1 base from J, with 9 bases in between. CDR1 is MNHEY and CDR2 is SVGAGI in the germline V gene. The CDR3 is 14 residues long. The CDR3 loop is CASSKDSAKNIQYF. In nucleotides, the CDR3 is TGTGCCAGCAGTAAGGACAGCGCCAAAAACATTCAGTACTTC.

This rearrangement joins TRBV6-6 to TRBJ2-7; a weak D match, TRBD1 (6 bases). Germline V gene data show CDR1 as MNHNY and CDR2 as SVGAGI (reference sequence). The CDR3 is 14 amino acids. Between the trimmed V and J ends, which lost 4 bases and 10 bases, there was a span of 20 bases. The CDR3 DNA is TGTGCCAGCAGTTTAGGACAGTTAGGGCTTCGTCAGTACTTC. Translated: CASSLGQLGLRQYF.

This chain joins TRBV7-2 and TRBJ1-2; D not resolved. CDR3 length: 14 residues. Trimming shortened V by 0 bases and J by 8 bases, and 13 bases separated the two germline ends. CDR1 and CDR2 (germline): SGHTA, FQGNSA. For the CDR3, the DNA is TGTGCCAGCAGCTTAGCCACAGTTGCAAGGGGCTACACCTTC. Protein sequence: CASSLATVARGYTF.

Judged by abundance, this clone is medium-sized. The rearrangement links TRBV6-4 to TRBJ2-3; possible D gene TRBD2, 5 bases. CDR1 MRHNA and CDR2 SNTAGT come from the germline V gene. V lost 6 bases and J lost 4, with 11 bases in between. There are 13 residues in the CDR3. Written as DNA, the CDR3 is TGTGCCAGCAGGGGTCCGGAGGCAGATACGCAGTATTTT. It encodes CASRGPEADTQYF.

This chain connects TRBV5-5 to TRBJ2-3, with 11 nucleotides matching TRBD2. This CDR3 is built from 18 residues. V was pared by 4 bases and J by 2 bases, with 12 bases of the junction left unmatched. Germline V CDR1 and CDR2: SGHKS, YYEKEE (reference sequence). As DNA, the CDR3 is TGTGCCAGCAGCCTTCGGCTCCTAGCGGGGGGCAACACAGATACGCAGTATTTT. Protein: CASSLRLLAGGNTDTQYF.

The chain employs TRBV6-5 and TRBJ2-3, with D possibly TRBD2 on 6 matching bases. With 2 bases removed from V and 1 base from J, the gap between germline ends came to 13 bases. This CDR3 is 16 amino acids long. Germline CDR1 reads MNHEY; CDR2 reads SVGAGI. CDR3 amino acids: CASSYGRSLGTDTQYF. The CDR3, as DNA: TGTGCCAGCAGTTACGGGAGGAGCCTTGGCACAGATACGCAGTATTTT.

The chain carries TRBV14 and TRBJ2-1, with 12 bases matching TRBD2. The CDR3 consists of 15 residues. CDR1 SGHDN and CDR2 FVKESK come from the germline V gene. V trimming: 4 bases; J trimming: 12 bases; junction bases outside the gene matches: 10. For the CDR3, the DNA is TGTGCCAGCAGCCCTCGACTAGCGGGGGTAGAGGGGCAGTTCTTC. It specifies CASSPRLAGVEGQFF.

This chain uses TRBV24-1 with TRBJ1-4; 10 bases are shared with TRBD1. Germline V CDR1 and CDR2: KGHDR, SFDVKD. This CDR3 contains 16 residues. Trimming at V came to 4 bases and at J to 8 bases, leaving 9 bases not matched to a gene. CDR3 DNA sequence: TGTGCCACCAGTGAGGGGGACAGGGGTGGTGGCGAAAAACTGTTTTTT. This encodes CATSEGDRGGGEKLFF.

V is TRBV6-5 and J is TRBJ1-1; D remains ambiguous. Trimming took 5 bases from V and 11 from J, leaving 15 bases between them. CDR1 and CDR2 from the germline V gene are MNHEY and SVGAGI. This CDR3 spans 12 amino acids. As DNA, the CDR3 is TGTGCCAGCAGTCCCACGCCGGGGAGGGCTTTCTTT. Translated, it gives CASSPTPGRAFF.

This clone was observed a few times. The chain is built from TRBV5-1 and TRBJ1-4, with D unresolved. Germline V gives CDR1 SGHRS, CDR2 YFSETQ. This CDR3 is 15 amino acids long. Trimming took off 0 bases at V and 5 bases at J, with 11 bases between the two ends. CDR3 amino acids: CASSLGGSGNEKLFF. The CDR3 DNA is TGCGCCAGCAGCTTGGGAGGGTCGGGGAATGAAAAACTGTTTTTT.